The source of this T cell receptor beta chain is a study of CD8+ T cells in alopecia areata. For the study at large: Patients remained on tofacitinib for 6 to 18 months and then went 6 months without it. Severity scores in treated patients reflected the percentage of scalp affected. Study-wide results and caveats: Among the top 100, expanded CD8+ clones were significantly decreased by tofacitinib, as was scalp clonality.

Treatment described: oral pan-JAK inhibitor, 5-10 mg twice daily. The CDR3 consists of 13 residues. The V end was cut by 8 bases, the J end by 5 bases, with 16 bases between. CDR1 and CDR2 (germline): MNHNY, SVGAGI (reference sequence). Once RNA had been extracted, it was reverse transcribed into cDNA to act as the sequencing template. Sequencing was performed with immunoSEQ multiplex PCR; in TCRdb, only in-frame clones are kept and a portion is missing. In the table there are some 150,000 clones, roughly four fifths of which are singletons. Notes on this clone: Antigen specificity is unknown.

V is TRBV6-6 and J is TRBJ2-7; D is possibly TRBD2 (5 bases). The sequencing here drew on CD8+ T cells sorted from blood, taken at week 4, from a patient treated with tofacitinib. This TCR was sampled from a human donor with alopecia areata. DNA of the CDR3: TGTGCCAGCGCTAGCCTAAGGGTCCACGAGCAGTACTTC. It encodes CASASLRVHEQYF.